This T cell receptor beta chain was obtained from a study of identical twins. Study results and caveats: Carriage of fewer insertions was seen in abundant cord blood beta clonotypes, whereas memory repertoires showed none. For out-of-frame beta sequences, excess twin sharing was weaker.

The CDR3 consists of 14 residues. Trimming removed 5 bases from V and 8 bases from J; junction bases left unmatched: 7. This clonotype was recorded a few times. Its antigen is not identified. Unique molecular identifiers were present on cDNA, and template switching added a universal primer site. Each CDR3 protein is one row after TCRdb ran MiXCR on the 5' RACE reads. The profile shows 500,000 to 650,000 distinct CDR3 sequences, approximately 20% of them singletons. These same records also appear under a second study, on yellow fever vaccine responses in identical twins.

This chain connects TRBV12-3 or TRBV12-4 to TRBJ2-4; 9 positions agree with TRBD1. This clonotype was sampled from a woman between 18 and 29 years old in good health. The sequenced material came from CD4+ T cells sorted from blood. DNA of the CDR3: TGTGCCAGCAGTCCCCGACAGGGGGGACACATTCAGTACTTC. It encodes CASSPRQGGHIQYF.